Each of the 32 T cell receptor beta chains below was sequenced from the same sample in a study of CD8 T cells in Susac syndrome. RNA, at about 0.45 to 1 ug, was reverse transcribed with random hexamers. TCRdb called the immunoSEQ multiplex PCR reads again in MiXCR, with one record for every CDR3 protein. In the table there are a few hundred thousand distinct CDR3 sequences, about 95% of which are singletons. The sequencing input was CD4+ T cells from PBMCs. The receptors come from a human donor with multiple sclerosis.

The V call is TRBV20-1, the J call TRBJ1-2, with unresolved D. Trimming cost V 3 bases and J 6 bases, with 14 bases left between them. Germline CDR1 is DFQATT and CDR2 is SNEGSKA (reference sequence). The CDR3 sequence is 13 residues long. As DNA, the CDR3 is TGCAGTGCTAGTTCCCAGGCCTTGGATGGCTACACCTTC. This gives the protein CSASSQALDGYTF.

This chain links TRBV11-2 with TRBJ2-3; 8 bases align to TRBD2. Trimming at V came to 6 bases and at J to 6 bases, leaving 5 bases not matched to a gene. This CDR3 spans 13 amino acids. Germline V gene lookup returns CDR1 SGHAT and CDR2 FQNNGV. CDR3 region: CASRLAVGDTQYF. The DNA for the CDR3 is TGTGCCAGCAGACTAGCGGTCGGGGATACGCAGTATTTT.

V is TRBV12-3 or TRBV12-4 and J is TRBJ1-1; a possible D gene is TRBD1 (6 bases). This CDR3 comprises 13 residues. V was clipped by 3 bases and J by 4 bases, with 9 bases between them. This CDR3 reads CASSFKGGTEAFF. CDR3 sequence (DNA): TGTGCCAGCAGTTTCAAGGGGGGCACTGAAGCTTTCTTT.

V and J are TRBV7-9 and TRBJ1-5; D unclear. Germline-derived CDR1 and CDR2 are SEHNR and FQNEAQ (reference sequence). Trimming pared 0 bases from V and 6 bases from J, leaving 3 bases between. The CDR3 is 12 amino acids. The CDR3 sequence: CASSLAPQPQHF. In DNA, the CDR3 is TGTGCCAGCAGCTTAGCTCCTCAGCCCCAGCATTTT.

The gene calls are TRBV29-1 and TRBJ2-5, with D perhaps matching TRBD2 (5 bases). The germline V gene has CDR1 SQVTM and CDR2 ANQGSEA. V lost 5 bases and J 4 bases, leaving 8 bases between the germline ends. This CDR3 spans 11 amino acids. The CDR3 spells CSVTGGETQYF. The CDR3 DNA is TGCAGCGTTACCGGAGGAGAGACCCAGTACTTC.

The chain uses TRBV12-3 or TRBV12-4 and TRBJ1-5, with 7 nucleotides matching TRBD1. The CDR3 covers 14 residues. The V segment lost 5 bases and the J segment 1 base; nucleotides outside the gene matches: 2. CDR3 protein: CASSKQGSNQPQHF. CDR3 bases: TGTGCCAGCAGTAAACAGGGGAGCAATCAGCCCCAGCATTTT.

The chain combines TRBV4-1 with TRBJ1-1; D ambiguous. V was shortened by 6 bases and J by 3 bases, with 14 bases between the two germline ends. There are 14 residues in the CDR3. Per the germline V gene, CDR1 is MGHRA and CDR2 is YSYEKL. CDR3 region: CASSYGERDTEAFF. The DNA of the CDR3 is TGCGCCAGCAGTTACGGGGAGCGGGACACTGAAGCTTTCTTT.

The V gene is TRBV11-2, the J gene TRBJ1-2; a possible D gene is TRBD1 (5 bases). The CDR3 length is 14 residues. Germline CDR1 and CDR2: SGHAT and FQNNGV. V lost 5 bases to trimming and J lost 7 bases, with 17 bases between them. The CDR3 bases are TGTGCCAGCAGCCAACCACACAGGTGGGGTGGCTACACCTTC. As protein: CASSQPHRWGGYTF.

The gene calls are TRBV5-5 and TRBJ2-3; D perhaps matches TRBD1 (5 bases). This CDR3 is 15 amino acids long. In germline, CDR1 is SGHKS, CDR2 YYEKEE (reference sequence). Trimming took 0 bases from V and 4 from J, leaving 12 bases between them. The CDR3: CASSLDQGSADTQYF. CDR3 in DNA: TGTGCCAGCAGCTTGGACCAGGGTAGTGCAGATACGCAGTATTTT.

The V call is TRBV20-1, the J call TRBJ2-5; D possibly corresponds to TRBD1 (5 bases). With 4 bases removed from V and 2 bases from J, the gap between germline ends came to 17 bases. Germline assignment: CDR1 DFQATT and CDR2 SNEGSKA (reference sequence). The CDR3 runs 15 residues. CDR3 sequence: CSATLPKGLQETQYF. The CDR3 nucleotides read TGCAGTGCTACCCTACCGAAGGGGCTTCAAGAGACCCAGTACTTC.

J is TRBJ1-2 and V is TRBV30, with D possibly being TRBD1 (6 bases). The V gene lost 1 base and the J gene lost 6 bases, with 15 bases spanning the gap. The germline V gene has CDR1 GTSNPN and CDR2 SVGIG (reference sequence). CDR3 size: 14 residues. The CDR3 nucleotides are TGTGCCTGGAGTGCTACAGGGTTAGGAAATGGCTACACCTTC. Encoded protein: CAWSATGLGNGYTF.

CDR3 sequence (DNA): TGTGCCACCAGCGGGGCAGGGAGGGTCTACAATGAGCAGTTCTTC. It translates to CATSGAGRVYNEQFF. The V and J genes are TRBV15 and TRBJ2-1, with 7 bases that match TRBD2. With 5 bases clipped from V and 3 bases from J, the junction kept 7 bases outside the gene matches. The CDR3 sequence is 15 residues long. Looked up from germline, CDR1 is LNHNV and CDR2 is YYDKDF (reference sequence).

The chain joins TRBV7-9 to TRBJ1-2; a weak D match, TRBD1 (6 bases). CDR3 length equals 14 residues. V was trimmed by 7 bases and J by 7 bases, leaving 19 bases between them. Germline V gene lookup returns CDR1 SEHNR and CDR2 FQNEAQ (reference sequence). CDR3 coding DNA: TGTGCCAGCATTCCCCGAGGGGGGCGCCTTGGCTACACCTTC. Translating gives CASIPRGGRLGYTF.

The rearrangement joins TRBV3-1 to TRBJ1-2, with D unresolved. Between the trimmed V and J ends, which lost 2 bases and 2 bases, there was a span of 9 bases. CDR1 and CDR2 from the germline V gene are LGHDT and YNNKEL (reference sequence). CDR3 size: 14 residues. The CDR3 protein is CASSQITGNYGYTF. CDR3 DNA: TGTGCCAGCAGCCAAATAACGGGGAACTATGGCTACACCTTC.

The CDR3 protein is CSVGRVSNYGYTF. In DNA, the CDR3 is TGCAGCGTTGGCAGGGTGTCTAACTATGGCTACACCTTC. This chain links TRBV29-1 with TRBJ1-2, with a tentative D call TRBD1 (5 bases). The germline V and J ends were trimmed by 4 bases and 0 bases, with 9 bases remaining between them. The CDR3 loop spans 13 amino acids. Per germline, CDR1 SQVTM and CDR2 ANQGSEA.

This clonotype appeared once. This rearrangement joins TRBV14 to TRBJ2-5, with no clear D. Per germline, CDR1 SGHDN and CDR2 FVKESK. Trimming cost V 0 bases and J 1 base, with 15 bases left between them. The CDR3 runs 17 residues. The chain's CDR3 is CASSQDLHKGFQETQYF. For the CDR3, the DNA is TGTGCCAGCAGCCAAGATCTACATAAGGGTTTCCAAGAGACCCAGTACTTC.

V and J are TRBV14 and TRBJ2-1, with a possible D match to TRBD1 (6 bases). This CDR3 is built from 16 residues. The V and J ends lost 2 bases and 1 base respectively, with 12 bases between them. Germline CDR1 SGHDN, CDR2 FVKESK. This chain's CDR3 is CASSQLGGQSYNEQFF. The CDR3 DNA reads TGTGCCAGCAGCCAATTAGGAGGACAGTCCTACAATGAGCAGTTCTTC.

The V gene is TRBV19, the J gene TRBJ1-5; the match to TRBD1 covers 9 bases. The junction had 9 bases not matched to a gene; V was cut back by 3 bases and J by 9 bases. CDR1 is LNHDA, CDR2 SQIVND, per germline (reference sequence). The CDR3 length is 15 residues. CDR3: CASSMDRGLIMPQHF. The CDR3 DNA reads as TGTGCCAGTAGTATGGACAGGGGACTCATCATGCCCCAGCATTTT.

The chain recombines TRBV29-1 with TRBJ2-5; D is uncertain. The V gene's germline CDR1 is SQVTM and CDR2 ANQGSEA. This CDR3 has 11 amino acids. The CDR3 here is CIARFLETQYF. The CDR3 nucleotides read TGCATCGCCCGATTTTTAGAGACCCAGTACTTC.

The chain joins TRBV9 to TRBJ2-7; D is undetermined. The CDR3 loop spans 12 amino acids. CDR1 SGDLS and CDR2 YYNGEE come from the germline V gene. Trimming left V 0 bases short and J 8 bases short, with 9 bases between. The CDR3 is CASSVAVAKQYV. CDR3 DNA: TGTGCCAGCAGCGTAGCCGTTGCAAAGCAGTACGTC.

The chain is built from TRBV18 and TRBJ1-2, with a tentative D call TRBD1 (5 bases). With 4 bases removed from V and 6 bases from J, the gap between germline ends came to 15 bases. Germline CDR1 reads KGHSH; CDR2 reads LQKENI. This CDR3 comprises 14 residues. The CDR3 DNA sequence: TGTGCCAGCTCACGTTCCGGGACGGTTGATGGCTACACCTTC. Protein sequence: CASSRSGTVDGYTF.

The chain employs TRBV29-1 and TRBJ2-7, with 7 nucleotides matching TRBD1. CDR1 and CDR2 from the germline V gene are SQVTM and ANQGSEA. J was trimmed by 5 bases and V by 3 bases; bases with no gene match: 7. The CDR3 runs to 13 residues. Here the CDR3 DNA reads TGCAGCGTTGAGAAACAGGGGAACGACGAGCAGTACTTC. Residues: CSVEKQGNDEQYF.

The chain uses TRBV29-1 and TRBJ1-2, with D uncertain. The CDR3 totals 11 residues. Germline CDR1 is SQVTM and CDR2 is ANQGSEA. CDR3 bases: TGCAGTGGAGTATTGGGTAGTGGCTACACCTTC. Translating gives CSGVLGSGYTF.

The V and J genes are TRBV11-2 and TRBJ2-5; the match to TRBD2 covers 7 bases. The CDR3 loop spans 15 amino acids. The germline V gene encodes CDR1 SGHAT and CDR2 FQNNGV. J was trimmed by 4 bases and V by 4 bases; bases with no gene match: 9. In DNA, the CDR3 is TGTGCCAGCAGCTATCCAGGGAGGGAGCGAGAGACCCAGTACTTC. It translates to CASSYPGRERETQYF.

V is TRBV29-1 and J is TRBJ2-3, with D tentatively TRBD1 (6 bases). Germline values: CDR1 SQVTM, CDR2 ANQGSEA. Trimming cost V 6 bases and J 0 bases, with 7 bases left between them. This CDR3 is built from 12 residues. CDR3 in DNA: TGCAGCGTGGACAGTAGCACAGATACGCAGTATTTT. Translated: CSVDSSTDTQYF.

The V and J genes are TRBV2 and TRBJ2-3; TRBD2 aligns across 7 bases. The CDR3 is 17 residues long. CDR1 and CDR2 from the germline V gene are SNHLY and FYNNEI. Losses at the gene ends were 5 bases for V and 3 bases for J; bases not matched to a gene: 14. The DNA of the CDR3 is TGTGCCAGCAGTCCCCACGCGGGACTACCTACTACAGATACGCAGTATTTT. Translated: CASSPHAGLPTTDTQYF.

The CDR3 DNA reads TGCGCCAGTGCCCCCAGGTTAGGGGAGACCCAGTACTTC. Residues: CASAPRLGETQYF. The chain joins TRBV5-1 to TRBJ2-5; no definite D call. The length of the CDR3 is 13 residues. Deletions cut 8 bases from V and 5 bases from J, with 16 bases between. Per germline, CDR1 SGHRS and CDR2 YFSETQ. Drawing the rest from reference TRBV5-1 and TRBJ2-5, the complete variable domain is KAGVTQTPRYLIKTRGQQVTLSCSPISGHRSVSWYQQTPGQGLQFLFEYFSETQRNKGNFPGRFSGRQFSNSRSEMNVSTLELGDSALYLCASAPRLGETQYFGPGTRLLVL.

The chain's CDR3 is CASSLTGGNSPLHF. The CDR3 nucleotides read TGTGCCAGCAGCCTAACAGGGGGCAATTCACCCCTCCACTTT. The chain combines TRBV9 with TRBJ1-6; 9 bases fit TRBD1. This CDR3 spans 14 amino acids. Germline CDR1 and CDR2: SGDLS and YYNGEE. V was pared by 4 bases and J by 7 bases, with 3 bases of the junction left unmatched.

This chain links TRBV27 with TRBJ2-5; 7 bases align to TRBD1. The CDR3 sequence is 13 residues long. V was pared by 5 bases and J by 2 bases, with 2 bases of the junction left unmatched. CDR1 is MNHEY and CDR2 is SMNVEV in the germline V gene (reference sequence). Here the CDR3 reads CASSGDSQETQYF. The CDR3 region has the DNA TGTGCCAGCAGTGGGGACAGTCAAGAGACCCAGTACTTC.

This chain joins TRBV12-3 or TRBV12-4 and TRBJ1-2, with 8 nucleotides matching TRBD1. The CDR3 spans 14 residues. Trimming cost V 3 bases and J 13 bases; bases outside gene matches: 13. CDR3 DNA: TGTGCCAGCAGTTTGATTGGTTCCGGACAGGGAGGCACCTTC. Translating gives CASSLIGSGQGGTF.

The chain combines TRBV20-1 with TRBJ2-3; D remains unclear. The CDR3 has 15 amino acids. Germline V CDR1 and CDR2: DFQATT, SNEGSKA (reference sequence). The V gene lost 0 bases and the J gene lost 2 bases, with 12 bases spanning the gap. CDR3 sequence reads: CSARDPSRATDTQYF. In DNA form, the CDR3 reads TGCAGTGCTAGAGACCCGTCTCGGGCCACAGATACGCAGTATTTT.

The chain employs TRBV19 and TRBJ2-4, with 11 bases matching TRBD1. Germline assignment: CDR1 LNHDA and CDR2 SQIVND (reference sequence). This CDR3 is 15 amino acids long. Unmatched junction bases numbered 7, after V lost 5 bases and J lost 7 bases. The DNA of the CDR3 is TGTGCCAGTAGTCAAACCGGGACAGGGGGTAACATTCAGTACTTC. It codes for CASSQTGTGGNIQYF.